This T cell receptor (beta chain) was profiled in a study of Ad26.COV2.S vaccination and SARS-CoV-2 variants. Treatment: about 20 received Ad26.COV2.S at low or high dose, single or two shots; about five received placebo; per-sample allocation not given. It was on day 63 after the first vaccine or placebo injection that samples were taken. Measured with immunoSEQ multiplex PCR; TCRdb has only the in-frame clones, and not every one. The table has 350,000 to 500,000 clones, nearly 90% seen once. The V and J ends lost 3 bases and 1 base, in that order; junction bases with no gene match: 7. CDR3 length: 17 residues. CDR1 LGHNA and CDR2 YNFKEQ come from the germline V gene.

The chain combines TRBV4-2 with TRBJ2-2, with TRBD1 identical over 8 bases. The TCR comes from a person aged 18-60 years who received the Ad26.COV2.S COVID-19 vaccine or a placebo. The sample consisted of peripheral blood, taken in a trial of Ad26.COV2.S vaccine versus placebo. The CDR3 DNA reads as TGTGCCAGCAGCCATCCCACCGGGACAGGGAACACCGGGGAGCTGTTTTTT. Amino acids: CASSHPTGTGNTGELFF.